The 31 T cell receptor beta chains presented below share a single source sample, sequenced in a study of blood T cell repertoires in COVID-19. Clones were sequenced by immunoSEQ multiplex PCR, and TCRdb holds only the in-frame ones, with some missing. The sample holds 330,000 or so clones, around 90% seen once. Sequencing was carried out using PBMCs or T cells enriched from blood (not recorded which). These receptors were taken from a woman aged 30 to 39 who had recovered from COVID-19.

The V gene is TRBV29-1, the J gene TRBJ1-1; D is perhaps TRBD1 (5 bases). The CDR3 runs to 12 residues. Germline loops: CDR1 SQVTM, CDR2 ANQGSEA. V dropped 3 bases and J dropped 6 bases, with 11 bases sitting between them. The CDR3 sequence is CSVDREGAEAFF. The CDR3 bases are TGCAGCGTTGACAGGGAAGGGGCTGAAGCTTTCTTT.

The rearrangement links TRBV9 to TRBJ2-3; 7 bases are shared with TRBD2. Germline-derived CDR1 and CDR2 are SGDLS and YYNGEE. CDR3 length: 16 residues. The junction had 10 bases not matched to a gene; V was cut back by 4 bases and J by 2 bases. CDR3 region: CASSPLADQYTDTQYF. CDR3 sequence (DNA): TGTGCCAGCAGCCCTCTAGCGGATCAGTACACAGATACGCAGTATTTT.

The chain is built from TRBV3-1 (or the pseudogene TRBV3-2) and TRBJ1-6, with a possible D match to TRBD1 (6 bases). The CDR3 runs to 15 residues. The germline CDR1 and CDR2 sequences are LGHDT and YNNKEL (reference sequence). Trimming removed 4 bases at V and 5 bases at J, with 12 bases between. CDR3 sequence reads: CASSPRDKHNSPLHF. The CDR3 nucleotides are TGTGCCAGCAGCCCTCGGGACAAGCATAATTCACCCCTCCACTTT.

The chain links TRBV4-1 to TRBJ2-1, with TRBD2 as a possible D gene (6 bases). The CDR3 is made up of 15 amino acids. Trimming left V 4 bases short and J 6 bases short, with 16 bases between. The germline gives CDR1 MGHRA, CDR2 YSYEKL. The CDR3 DNA reads as TGCGCCAGCAGCCGAGGGGTAGCGGCGATCAATGAGCAGTTCTTC. It codes for CASSRGVAAINEQFF.

This chain joins TRBV7-9 and TRBJ2-3; D uncertain. Germline CDR1 reads SEHNR; CDR2 reads FQNEAQ (reference sequence). The CDR3 length is 12 residues. Trimming shortened V by 4 bases and J by 3 bases, and 5 bases separated the two germline ends. CDR3 coding DNA: TGTGCCAGCAGCTCGACTACAGATACGCAGTATTTT. Protein product: CASSSTTDTQYF.

The chain recombines TRBV2 with TRBJ2-7; TRBD1 matches at 7 bases. The V and J ends lost 6 bases and 2 bases, in that order; junction bases with no gene match: 10. This CDR3 spans 15 amino acids. Germline-derived CDR1 and CDR2 are SNHLY and FYNNEI. CDR3 sequence reads: CASRTNPGQPYEQYF. The CDR3 nucleotides read TGTGCCAGCAGGACCAACCCGGGACAGCCCTACGAGCAGTACTTC. The full variable domain, rest sourced from reference TRBV2 and TRBJ2-7, is EPEVTQTPSHQVTQMGQEVILRCVPISNHLYFYWYRQILGQKVEFLVSFYNNEISEKSEIFDDQFSVERPDGSNFTLKIRSTKLEDSAMYFCASRTNPGQPYEQYFGPGTRLTVT.

The V and J genes are TRBV19 and TRBJ1-5; the D gene is possibly TRBD1 (5 bases). Between the trimmed V and J ends, which lost 5 bases and 2 bases, there was a span of 13 bases. The germline V gene has CDR1 LNHDA and CDR2 SQIVND (reference sequence). This CDR3 has 15 residues. CDR3 amino acids: CASSPPGVGNQPQHF. The CDR3 bases are TGTGCCAGTAGTCCCCCGGGGGTGGGCAATCAGCCCCAGCATTTT.

The CDR3 sequence: CASSLGGLTYEQYF. The CDR3 DNA reads as TGTGCCAGCAGCTTGGGCGGACTTACCTACGAGCAGTACTTC. The rearrangement joins TRBV5-4 to TRBJ2-7; D may be TRBD2 (5 bases). In germline, CDR1 is SGHNT, CDR2 YYREEE (reference sequence). The CDR3 is 14 residues long. V lost 0 bases to trimming and J lost 2 bases, with 9 bases between them.

The chain is built from TRBV4-1 and TRBJ2-3; TRBD2 agrees at 7 bases. V lost 0 bases, J lost 6 bases, and 9 bases stayed unmatched. Germline CDR1 MGHRA, CDR2 YSYEKL. CDR3 length equals 16 residues. CDR3 loop: CASSQEGWGLRDTQYF. The DNA for the CDR3 is TGCGCCAGCAGCCAAGAAGGCTGGGGACTAAGGGATACGCAGTATTTT.

V gene TRBV28 combines with J gene TRBJ2-7; TRBD1 matches 7 bases. V shed 3 bases, J shed 5 bases, and the junction held 7 bases outside the gene matches. Germline V gene lookup returns CDR1 MDHEN and CDR2 SYDVKM. The length of the CDR3 is 14 residues. This chain's CDR3 is CASSLFQGVNEQYF. CDR3 nucleotides: TGTGCCAGCAGTTTGTTTCAGGGGGTAAACGAGCAGTACTTC. The whole variable domain, remainder taken from reference TRBV28 and TRBJ2-7, is DVKVTQSSRYLVKRTGEKVFLECVQDMDHENMFWYRQDPGLGLRLIYFSYDVKMKEKGDIPEGYSVSREKKERFSLILESASTNQTSMYLCASSLFQGVNEQYFGPGTRLTVT.

The chain carries TRBV4-3 and TRBJ2-1; TRBD2 agrees at 10 bases. This CDR3 is built from 15 residues. CDR1 is LGHNA and CDR2 is YSLEER in the germline V gene. Trimming took 0 bases from V and 5 from J; bases not matched to a gene: 1. The CDR3 here is CASSQDLAGDNEQFF. CDR3 bases: TGCGCCAGCAGCCAAGATCTAGCGGGGGACAATGAGCAGTTCTTC.

The chain links TRBV28 to TRBJ2-7; 7 bases are shared with TRBD2. Germline CDR1 is MDHEN and CDR2 is SYDVKM. V was clipped by 8 bases and J by 2 bases; unmatched bases: 6. The CDR3 is 13 residues long. This CDR3 is CASGGRVTYEQYF. Written as DNA, the CDR3 is TGTGCCAGCGGAGGGAGGGTTACCTACGAGCAGTACTTC.

This clone has only one observation. The V call is TRBV4-3, the J call TRBJ1-6; D gene uncertain. CDR3 length: 15 amino acids. Germline V gene data show CDR1 as LGHNA and CDR2 as YSLEER. Trimming took off 1 base at V and 9 bases at J, with 13 bases between the two ends. The CDR3 loop is CASSQVLGLGSPLHF. The CDR3 DNA is TGCGCCAGCAGCCAAGTTCTAGGCCTAGGTTCACCCCTCCACTTT.

This rearrangement joins TRBV6-2 or TRBV6-3 to TRBJ1-2, with TRBD1 as a possible D gene (6 bases). There are 12 residues in the CDR3. The V gene lost 5 bases and the J gene lost 4 bases, with 8 bases spanning the gap. Germline values: CDR1 MNHEY, CDR2 SVGEGT. DNA for the CDR3: TGTGCCAGCAGTGGACAGATCTATGGCTACACCTTC. It is translated as CASSGQIYGYTF.

The CDR3 DNA follows: TGTGCCAGCAGGGCGGGGGCCTCTAACACAGATACGCAGTATTTT. Translation gives CASRAGASNTDTQYF. This sequence joins TRBV11-2 and TRBJ2-3; TRBD2 is a possible D gene (7 bases). The CDR3 consists of 15 residues. Trimming removed 6 bases from V and 2 bases from J, with 15 bases in between. CDR1 and CDR2 from the germline V gene are SGHAT and FQNNGV.

The chain uses TRBV7-9 and TRBJ1-3; D not resolved. The germline CDR1 and CDR2 sequences are SEHNR and FQNEAQ (reference sequence). The germline V and J ends were trimmed by 10 bases and 2 bases, with 15 bases remaining between them. The CDR3 loop spans 14 amino acids. Here the CDR3 reads CATLGWEAGNTIYF. In nucleotides, the CDR3 is TGTGCCACCTTGGGGTGGGAGGCTGGAAACACCATATATTTT.

The chain is built from TRBV6-4 and TRBJ1-2; D is possibly TRBD1 (6 bases). The CDR3 consists of 15 residues. V lost 4 bases, J lost 4 bases, and 16 bases lay in between. CDR1 MRHNA and CDR2 SNTAGT come from the germline V gene. The CDR3 is CASSGTGSKGYGYTF. The DNA of the CDR3 is TGTGCCAGCAGTGGCACAGGGAGTAAAGGCTATGGCTACACCTTC.

J is TRBJ2-1 and V is TRBV3-1 (or the pseudogene TRBV3-2); D is unresolved. The CDR3 spans 14 residues. V dropped 2 bases and J dropped 6 bases, with 11 bases sitting between them. Germline V gene sequence: CDR1 LGHDT, CDR2 YNNKEL (reference sequence). The CDR3: CASSQPGASNEQFF. The DNA for the CDR3 is TGTGCCAGCAGCCAACCCGGAGCCTCCAATGAGCAGTTCTTC.

In its sample, this clone was seen once. The chain combines TRBV4-1 with TRBJ2-3; TRBD1 aligns across 8 bases. The V gene end was trimmed by 3 bases and the J gene end by 2 bases; junction bases not matched to a gene: 4. The CDR3 extends over 15 amino acids. Germline CDR1 and CDR2: MGHRA and YSYEKL. This chain's CDR3 is CASSHGQGSTDTQYF. The CDR3 DNA is TGCGCCAGCAGCCACGGACAGGGATCCACAGATACGCAGTATTTT.

The rearrangement links TRBV6-6 to TRBJ1-2; 7 bases match TRBD1. This CDR3 region has 13 residues. V dropped 6 bases and J dropped 3; count of bases not matched to a gene: 4. Germline V gives CDR1 MNHNY, CDR2 SVGAGI (reference sequence). Here the CDR3 DNA reads TGTGCCAGCAGCTTGGACAGGTACTATGGCTACACCTTC. Translation: CASSLDRYYGYTF.

The V call is TRBV5-4, the J call TRBJ1-2; no clear D gene. The ends were cut back, 0 bases at V and 3 bases at J, with 12 bases in the middle. CDR1 is SGHNT and CDR2 is YYREEE in the germline V gene (reference sequence). CDR3 size: 15 residues. DNA of the CDR3: TGTGCCAGCAGCTTGGGCGCAGGTCCATACTATGGCTACACCTTC. Translation gives CASSLGAGPYYGYTF.

The chain has TRBV12-3 or TRBV12-4 and TRBJ2-1; D is perhaps TRBD2 (6 bases). The length of the CDR3 is 11 residues. V lost 6 bases and J 16 bases, leaving 16 bases between the germline ends. CDR3 DNA: TGTGCCAGCAGAACCGACCTGGAGGGATTCTTC. Its translation is CASRTDLEGFF.

This rearrangement joins TRBV28 to TRBJ1-6, with 8 bases lining up with TRBD1. V dropped 7 bases and J dropped 6; count of bases not matched to a gene: 8. CDR3 length: 15 residues. Germline-derived CDR1 and CDR2 are MDHEN and SYDVKM. This CDR3 is CASTRVRGPNSPLHF. The CDR3 nucleotides read TGTGCCAGCACTCGTGTCAGGGGGCCTAATTCACCCCTCCACTTT. The full variable domain, completed using reference TRBV28 and TRBJ1-6, is DVKVTQSSRYLVKRTGEKVFLECVQDMDHENMFWYRQDPGLGLRLIYFSYDVKMKEKGDIPEGYSVSREKKERFSLILESASTNQTSMYLCASTRVRGPNSPLHFGNGTRLTVT.

CDR3 loop: CAGEGAGDTDTQYF. As DNA, the CDR3 is TGTGCCGGTGAAGGGGCAGGGGACACAGATACGCAGTATTTT. This chain joins TRBV18 and TRBJ2-3, with a possible D match to TRBD1 (6 bases). CDR1 and CDR2 (germline): KGHSH, LQKENI. CDR3 size: 14 residues. Trimming left V 11 bases short and J 2 bases short, with 17 bases between.

This clone was seen only a few times. The chain is built from TRBV12-3 or TRBV12-4 and TRBJ1-2; no clear D. CDR3 length equals 12 residues. Trimming removed 5 bases from V and 7 bases from J, with 11 bases in between. CDR3 coding DNA: TGTGCCAGCAGTGCGCTTGTGAGTGGCTACACCTTC. Its translation is CASSALVSGYTF.

This clone was seen a single time. The chain links TRBV28 to TRBJ1-1, with 7 positions matching TRBD1. The germline CDR1 and CDR2 sequences are MDHEN and SYDVKM. V was clipped by 2 bases and J by 1 base; unmatched bases: 7. This CDR3 has 16 residues. This CDR3 is CASSLPQGLGNTEAFF. DNA for the CDR3: TGTGCCAGCAGTTTACCACAGGGGTTAGGGAACACTGAAGCTTTCTTT. Full variable domain (outside the CDR3, taken from reference TRBV28 and TRBJ1-1): DVKVTQSSRYLVKRTGEKVFLECVQDMDHENMFWYRQDPGLGLRLIYFSYDVKMKEKGDIPEGYSVSREKKERFSLILESASTNQTSMYLCASSLPQGLGNTEAFFGQGTRLTVV.

This sequence joins TRBV7-2 and TRBJ1-2; 10 bases agree with TRBD1. The CDR3 has 14 residues. After removal of 6 bases from V and 6 bases from J, the junction contained 7 bases not matched to a gene. Germline CDR1 reads SGHTA; CDR2 reads FQGNSA. This chain's CDR3 is CASSIPGQGHGYTF. The CDR3 nucleotides are TGTGCCAGCAGTATTCCGGGACAGGGGCATGGCTACACCTTC. Filled out from reference TRBV7-2 and TRBJ1-2, the complete variable domain reads GAGVSQSPSNKVTEKGKDVELRCDPISGHTALYWYRQSLGQGLEFLIYFQGNSAPDKSGLPSDRFSAERTGGSVSTLTIQRTQQEDSAVYLCASSIPGQGHGYTFGSGTRLTVV.

As concerns this clone: The sample has other DNA sequences that encode this CDR3 too. CDR3 sequence (DNA): TGTGCCAGCAGCTTAGGGCGGGTCTATGGCTACACCTTC. Residues: CASSLGRVYGYTF. This chain uses TRBV13 with TRBJ1-2; unclear D gene. The CDR3 loop spans 13 amino acids. Germline lookup yields CDR1 PRHDT and CDR2 FYEKMQ (reference sequence). Trimming took off 0 bases at V and 4 bases at J, with 6 bases between the two ends.

About this clone itself: This sample also contains other DNA sequences that code for the same CDR3. The chain combines TRBV9 with TRBJ2-5; 10 nucleotides match TRBD2. With 0 bases clipped from V and 2 bases from J, the junction kept 4 bases outside the gene matches. Germline V lookup: CDR1 SGDLS, CDR2 YYNGEE. The length of the CDR3 is 16 residues. This CDR3 reads CASSVGASGGQETQYF. The CDR3 nucleotides are TGTGCCAGCAGCGTAGGGGCTAGCGGGGGACAAGAGACCCAGTACTTC.

The rearrangement links TRBV5-4 to TRBJ1-2; TRBD1 matches at 9 bases. With V trimmed by 3 bases and J by 4 bases, 7 bases remained unmatched. The germline V gene has CDR1 SGHNT and CDR2 YYREEE (reference sequence). This CDR3 region has 15 residues. The chain's CDR3 is CASSWDGTGIYGYTF. The CDR3 DNA is TGTGCCAGCAGCTGGGACGGGACAGGGATCTATGGCTACACCTTC.

This clone was observed a few times. Here the CDR3 reads CATSRDSGYEQYF. CDR3 sequence (DNA): TGTGCCACCAGCAGAGATTCGGGGTACGAGCAGTACTTC. The V gene is TRBV15, the J gene TRBJ2-7; D might be TRBD2 (5 bases). Trimming took off 0 bases at V and 4 bases at J, with 7 bases between the two ends. This CDR3 has 13 amino acids. Germline-derived CDR1 and CDR2 are LNHNV and YYDKDF (reference sequence).